This TCR beta chain comes out of a study of beta chain features in type 1 diabetes. Whole-study context: The patients were much like the healthy donors in age, gender and cell yields. Study-wide points: Insertion counts at VDJ junctions were lower in type 1 diabetes patients, who also showed more deletions there. Moderate yet significant TCRB CDR3 shortening was seen in Type 1 diabetes patients in all four CD4+ subsets.

Once sorted, every population was more than 98% pure. Germline V gene data show CDR1 as SGHDT and CDR2 as YYEEEE. V was clipped by 0 bases and J by 3 bases, with 6 bases between them. The CDR3 length is 13 residues. In regard to this clone: Its cognate antigen is unknown. At the DNA level, this CDR3 is encoded by other sequences in the same sample as well.

Expressed TCRB transcripts were sequenced after all isolated RNA was converted to cDNA. Only in-frame clones appear in the TCRdb table, and some are missing; sequencing was by immunoSEQ multiplex PCR. The table lists roughly 400,000 clones, roughly 9.8% of them singletons, with roughly 0.6% in the top ten. Sequencing was carried out using central memory CD4+ T cells from blood. This TCR was sampled from a man in his thirties or forties with type 1 diabetes. The chain joins TRBV5-6 to TRBJ1-2; D gene unclear. Here the CDR3 DNA reads TGTGCCAGCAGCTTGGAAGGCTACTATGGCTACACCTTC. This encodes CASSLEGYYGYTF.